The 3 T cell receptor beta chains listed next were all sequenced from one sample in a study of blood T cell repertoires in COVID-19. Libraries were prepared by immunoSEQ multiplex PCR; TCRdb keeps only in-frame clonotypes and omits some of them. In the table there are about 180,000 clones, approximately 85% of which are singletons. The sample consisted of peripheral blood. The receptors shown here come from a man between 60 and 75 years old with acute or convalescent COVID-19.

The CDR3 region has the DNA TGTGCCAGCAGCTTAATTCCCGGGGACATTCAGTACTTC. Its translation is CASSLIPGDIQYF. This chain uses TRBV7-3 with TRBJ2-4; tentatively, D is TRBD2 (5 bases). Trimming left V 1 base short and J 8 bases short, with 9 bases between. The CDR3 spans 13 residues. CDR1 is SGHTA, CDR2 FQGTGA, per germline.

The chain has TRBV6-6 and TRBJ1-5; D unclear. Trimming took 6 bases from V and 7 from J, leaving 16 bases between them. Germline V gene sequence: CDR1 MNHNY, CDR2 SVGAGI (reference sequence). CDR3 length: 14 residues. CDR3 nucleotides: TGTGCCAGCAGCCTTACAAGTAGCGGGCAGCCCCAGCATTTT. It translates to CASSLTSSGQPQHF.

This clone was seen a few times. The CDR3 sequence: CASTSAPISRADGYTF. In DNA, the CDR3 is TGTGCCAGCACCTCAGCCCCAATCAGCCGAGCGGATGGCTACACCTTC. The V call is TRBV7-8, the J call TRBJ1-2; D gene unclear. The CDR3 runs to 16 residues. V lost 7 bases to trimming and J lost 6 bases, with 24 bases between them. Germline CDR1 is SGHVS and CDR2 is FQNEAQ.